These T cell receptor beta chains were read from a single sample in a study of T cells in Graves' hyperthyroidism and ophthalmopathy. TCRdb reanalysed the multiplex PCR reads using MiXCR and keeps one entry per CDR3 protein. The sample has some 580,000 distinct CDR3 sequences, around 15% seen once. Sequencing was carried out using blood. All receptors derive from a woman between 35 and 50 years old with Graves' ophthalmopathy. Both conserved end residues are part of each CDR3. The D gene is left open where the match is weak. The size of a clone is reported for some rows only, either as once, few or many, or as a class for expanded clones.

>NA|TRBJ2-1|TRBV5-1|NA
TGCGCCAGCAGCTTGGATCGGGCGGGAAGGAGCTCCTACAATGAGCAGTTCTTC
CASSLDRAGRSSYNEQFF
>NA|TRBJ1-4|TRBV15|NA
TGTGCCACCAGCAGAGATGGTCTCGGGTGGAAAGCAACTAATGAAAAACTGTTTTTT
CATSRDGLGWKATNEKLFF
>NA|TRBJ2-5|TRBV9|few
TGTGCCAGCAGCACGTTGGGGGAGACCTACCAAGAGACCCAGTACTTC
CASSTLGETYQETQYF
>TRBD2|TRBJ2-1|TRBV19|few
TGTGCCAGTAGATTGCGGGGGGCAAATGAGCAGTTCTTC
CASRLRGANEQFF
>NA|TRBJ2-1|TRBV12-3/TRBV12-4|NA
TGTGCCAGCAGTCAAACCCCTCTAGCCGGAGACTACAATGAGCAGTTCTTC
CASSQTPLAGDYNEQFF
>NA|TRBJ2-7|TRBV27|many
TGTGCCAGCAGTTTGGGGGTGGGGGGAAGCTCCTACGAGCAGTACTTC
CASSLGVGGSSYEQYF
>NA|TRBJ2-5|TRBV10-3|few
TGTGCCAGCCAGGGGATCAGTCAAGAGACCCAGTACTTC
CASQGISQETQYF
>NA|TRBJ1-3|TRBV7-6|few
TGTGCCAGCAGCTCGGGACCCCTTGGAAACACCATATATTTT
CASSSGPLGNTIYF
>NA|TRBJ2-7|TRBV6-5|NA
TGTGCCAGCAGTTACAGGGGGTTAAGCTCCTACGAGCAGTACTTC
CASSYRGLSSYEQYF
>TRBD1|TRBJ1-1|TRBV6-1|many
TGTGCCAGCGGGCAGGACAGGGAGAACACTGAAGCTTTCTTT
CASGQDRENTEAFF
>NA|TRBJ1-5|TRBV20-1|NA
TGCAGTGCTGGGGGTGGGTCTCAGCCCCAGCATTTT
CSAGGGSQPQHF
>NA|TRBJ1-4|TRBV20-1|few
TGCAGTGCAGCGACAGTGGGTAATGAAAAACTGTTTTTT
CSAATVGNEKLFF
>NA|TRBJ2-1|TRBV5-1|many
TGCGCCAGCAGCCCACCCAGGGGAGTCGGCAATGAGCAGTTCTTC
CASSPPRGVGNEQFF
>TRBD1|TRBJ2-3|TRBV12-5|many
TGTGCTAGTGGTTTGGCGACAGGGAATACAGATACGCAGTATTTT
CASGLATGNTDTQYF
>TRBD2|TRBJ2-1|TRBV20-1|many
TGCAGTGCTAGGGAAGCGGGAGGAAATTTCAATGAGCAGTTCTTC
CSAREAGGNFNEQFF
>NA|TRBJ1-5|TRBV6-1|many
TGTGCCAGCAGTTGGGGTAGCAATCAGCCCCAGCATTTT
CASSWGSNQPQHF
>NA|TRBJ2-3|TRBV28|many
TGTGCCAGCAGTTTATTGCTAGGCACAGATACGCAGTATTTT
CASSLLLGTDTQYF
>NA|TRBJ2-2|TRBV6-2/TRBV6-3|few
TGTGCCAGCAGACCCTCCGCGAACACCGGGGAGCTGTTTTTT
CASRPSANTGELFF
>NA|TRBJ2-2|TRBV19|NA
TGTGCCAGTAGTGAACCCTCATGGCCCGGGGAGCTGTTTTTT
CASSEPSWPGELFF
>NA|TRBJ2-1|TRBV19|NA
TGTGCCAGTAGTCCTGAGGGTCTCGGGGAGCAGTTCTTC
CASSPEGLGEQFF
>NA|TRBJ2-7|TRBV20-1|many
TGCAGTGCTTCCACCGGGCCCCGGGCCTACGAGCAGTACTTC
CSASTGPRAYEQYF
>NA|TRBJ1-5|TRBV19|NA
TGTGCCAGTAGTTTCCGGGATCACAATCAGCCCCAGCATTTT
CASSFRDHNQPQHF
>NA|TRBJ2-2|TRBV11-3|many
TGTGCCAGCAGCCTTTCGGGGGTCGCCGGGGAGCTGTTTTTT
CASSLSGVAGELFF
>TRBD2|TRBJ2-2|TRBV6-2/TRBV6-3|NA
TGTGCCAGCAGCCAAGAAATAGCGGGAGGTGGGACCGGGGAGCTGTTTTTT
CASSQEIAGGGTGELFF
>TRBD2|TRBJ2-2|TRBV15|few
TGTGCCACCAGCCCGGGGGGGCGAGGGACCGGGGAGCTGTTTTTT
CATSPGGRGTGELFF
>NA|TRBJ2-1|TRBV7-3|many
TGTGCCAGCAGCTTAACAGGGGGTCGTTACAATGAGCAGTTCTTC
CASSLTGGRYNEQFF
>TRBD2|TRBJ2-1|TRBV6-1|NA
TGTGCCAGCAGTGAAGCTAGCGGGAGTGGCGATGAGCAGTTCTTC
CASSEASGSGDEQFF
>TRBD1|TRBJ2-1|TRBV2|many
TGTGCCACCTGGGACAGAGACAATGAGCAGTTCTTC
CATWDRDNEQFF
>NA|TRBJ2-3|TRBV29-1|NA
TGCAGCGTTGACGCAGGGGTAGGGCTTCAGTATTTT
CSVDAGVGLQYF
>TRBD2|TRBJ2-2|TRBV2|many
TGTGCCAGCAACGGACTAGCGGGAGTGAACGGGGAGCTGTTTTTT
CASNGLAGVNGELFF
>NA|TRBJ2-7|TRBV20-1|many
TGCAGTGTCCCGGCCCAACTGAGCTACGAGCAGTACTTC
CSVPAQLSYEQYF
>TRBD1|TRBJ2-2|TRBV12-3/TRBV12-4|few
TGTGCCAGCAGAGCAGGACAGGCTCCTACCGGGGAGCTGTTTTTT
CASRAGQAPTGELFF
>TRBD1|TRBJ2-7|TRBV28|many
TGTGCCAGCAGTCAACAGGGGGCACGTAAGCAGTACTTC
CASSQQGARKQYF
>NA|TRBJ2-2|TRBV2|many
TGTGCCAGCAGGAGGGGCGGGGAGCTGTTTTTT
CASRRGGELFF
>NA|TRBJ1-1|TRBV10-3|few
TGTGCCATCAGTGAGTCGAACCCGCACACTGAAGCTTTCTTT
CAISESNPHTEAFF
>NA|TRBJ2-4|TRBV29-1|NA
TGCAGCGTTGAAGTGTTTCGGGGGACCTCCAAAAACATTCAGTACTTC
CSVEVFRGTSKNIQYF
>NA|TRBJ1-1|TRBV6-1|many
TGTGCCAGTGAGAGTAACAGGGCTAACACTGAAGCTTTCTTT
CASESNRANTEAFF
>NA|TRBJ2-5|TRBV18|many
TGTGCCAGCTCACCAATCGTAGCCAGCCTTGAGACCCAGTACTTC
CASSPIVASLETQYF
>NA|TRBJ1-2|TRBV5-1|few
TGCGCCAGCAGCTTGTGGGCAGGAACTTATGGCTACACCTTC
CASSLWAGTYGYTF
>TRBD2|TRBJ2-3|TRBV20-1|few
TGCAGTGCTAGAGATCGAGGACTAGCGGGAGTGTATACGCAGTATTTT
CSARDRGLAGVYTQYF
>NA|TRBJ1-2|TRBV7-2|few
TGTGCCAGCAGCTTTTCAGGGGCGGACGGCTACACCTTC
CASSFSGADGYTF
>TRBD1|TRBJ1-3|TRBV6-1|many
TGTGCCAGCAGACACAGGGGTCTGCTAATTGGAAACACCATATATTTT
CASRHRGLLIGNTIYF
>NA|TRBJ2-3|TRBV20-1|NA
TGCAGTGTCCTGGGCCCCAGGACTTTGACAGATACGCAGTATTTT
CSVLGPRTLTDTQYF
>NA|TRBJ1-1|TRBV5-1|many
TGCGCCAGCAGCTTGACAGGGTTGGAGAACACTGAAGCTTTCTTT
CASSLTGLENTEAFF
>TRBD1|TRBJ1-5|TRBV10-3|few
TGTGCCACCTCCGACAGGGGCGAAAATCAGCCCCAGCATTTT
CATSDRGENQPQHF
>NA|TRBJ1-2|TRBV5-5|few
TGTGCCAGCAGCACTCAGTCGAACTATGGCTACACCTTC
CASSTQSNYGYTF
>NA|TRBJ2-7|TRBV28|many
TGTGCCAGCAGGGATATCAGATGGGAGCAGTACTTC
CASRDIRWEQYF
>TRBD1|TRBJ2-5|TRBV28|NA
TGTGCCAGCAGTTTGGGGGACAGCGAACAAGAGACCCAGTACTTC
CASSLGDSEQETQYF
>NA|TRBJ1-2|TRBV4-2|NA
TGTGCCAGCAGCTGGGACTATGGCTACACCTTC
CASSWDYGYTF
>NA|TRBJ1-2|TRBV30|many
TGTGCCTGGTCTTTTGGTGGCAACTATGGCTACACCTTC
CAWSFGGNYGYTF
>NA|TRBJ1-4|TRBV28|few
TGTGCCAGCAGCTCAACGCAGAACGGTGGGGAAAAACTGTTTTTT
CASSSTQNGGEKLFF
>NA|TRBJ1-2|TRBV11-2|many
TGTGCCAGCAGCTTAGATACTCGCTATGGCTACACCTTC
CASSLDTRYGYTF
>NA|TRBJ1-5|TRBV12-3/TRBV12-4|many
TGTGCCAGCAGCCAGACTTTTAGCAATCAGCCCCAGCATTTT
CASSQTFSNQPQHF
>NA|TRBJ1-4|TRBV6-2/TRBV6-3|many
TGTGCCAGCAGCCTGGGACCGAATAATGAAAAACTGTTTTTT
CASSLGPNNEKLFF
>NA|TRBJ2-2|TRBV2|many
TGTGCCAGCAGTGAAATCGGGGGTTACGGGGAGCTGTTTTTT
CASSEIGGYGELFF
>NA|TRBJ1-4|TRBV20-1|few
TGCAGTGCTAGTGAGGGGCACCTGAATGAAAAACTGTTTTTT
CSASEGHLNEKLFF
>TRBD2|TRBJ2-1|TRBV6-2/TRBV6-3|many
TGTGCCAGCAGTTACTCGTTCCGGGGGGGGACCTACAATGAGCAGTTCTTC
CASSYSFRGGTYNEQFF